This is a list of T cell receptor beta chains from one sample in a study of response to subunit inactivated influenza vaccine. TCRdb processed the RT-PCR reads anew with MiXCR; each CDR3 protein has one entry. The data contain some 500,000 distinct CDR3 sequences, around 13% of them singletons. Sequences were derived from PBMCs from blood, sampled roughly 46 days after vaccination. The receptor source for this set is a man aged 45-60 years who received an inactivated influenza vaccine. CDR3s include the opening cysteine and the closing phenylalanine or tryptophan. The D gene is left open where the match is weak. The size of a clone is reported for some rows only, either as once, few or many, or as a class for expanded clones.

CDR3 length | J gene | D gene | V gene | clone size | CDR3 DNA | CDR3 protein
13 | TRBJ2-3 | - | TRBV12-3/TRBV12-4 | many | TGTGCCAGCAGCCCCGCGTGGACAGATACGCAGTATTTT | CASSPAWTDTQYF
14 | TRBJ1-1 | TRBD1 | TRBV20-1 | few | TGCAGTGCTCGACAGGGGATCATGAACACTGAAGCTTTCTTT | CSARQGIMNTEAFF
14 | TRBJ2-2 | TRBD2 | TRBV9 | - | TGTGCCAGCAGTGAGACTAGCGTTTCCGGGGAGCTGTTTTTT | CASSETSVSGELFF
14 | TRBJ2-3 | TRBD1 | TRBV29-1 | - | TGCAGCGTTGTGGACAGGGGGTTGACAGATACGCAGTATTTT | CSVVDRGLTDTQYF
15 | TRBJ1-5 | - | TRBV7-9 | few | TGTGCCAGCAGCAAGCAAGGTCCGAGCAATCAGCCCCAGCATTTT | CASSKQGPSNQPQHF
14 | TRBJ2-7 | - | TRBV20-1 | few | TGCAGTGCGGCGGTGAGAGGAGGCACCTACGAGCAGTACTTC | CSAAVRGGTYEQYF
16 | TRBJ1-1 | TRBD1 | TRBV7-2 | - | TGTGCCAGCAGCTTCGCCGGGACAGGGTTAAACACTGAAGCTTTCTTT | CASSFAGTGLNTEAFF
15 | TRBJ1-2 | - | TRBV24-1 | few | TGTGCCACCAGTGACCCGCGCGATGGGCCCTATGGCTACACCTTC | CATSDPRDGPYGYTF
16 | TRBJ2-1 | TRBD2 | TRBV20-1 | many | TGCAGTGCTAGAGGGGGCGGGAGGGCCTTCCGCAATGAGCAGTTCTTC | CSARGGGRAFRNEQFF
14 | TRBJ2-7 | - | TRBV29-1 | many | TGCAGCGTGAGGCCTCGTACGGACGCCTACGAGCAGTACTTC | CSVRPRTDAYEQYF
14 | TRBJ2-6 | - | TRBV5-5 | few | TGTGCCGCTCGGACGGGACCTGGGGCCAACGTCCTGACTTTC | CAARTGPGANVLTF
15 | TRBJ2-4 | - | TRBV12-3/TRBV12-4 | - | TGTGCCAGCAGTTTAGCTAGGCAGACACGAAACATTCAGTACTTC | CASSLARQTRNIQYF
15 | TRBJ2-7 | - | TRBV5-1 | - | TGCGCCAGCAGCTTGGATCGGACACATACCTACGAGCAGTACTTC | CASSLDRTHTYEQYF
14 | TRBJ2-7 | - | TRBV5-1 | many | TGCGCCAGCAGCGGCGGGGCCGGCTCCTACGAGCAGTACTTC | CASSGGAGSYEQYF
19 | TRBJ2-6 | - | TRBV7-6 | - | TGTGCCAGCAGCTTAGCTCATGGAAGGGAGGCCTCTGGGGCCAACGTCCTGACTTTC | CASSLAHGREASGANVLTF
13 | TRBJ2-2 | - | TRBV20-1 | many | TGCAGTGCCCCAGACAGTAACACCGGGGAGCTGTTTTTT | CSAPDSNTGELFF
12 | TRBJ1-1 | - | TRBV20-1 | few | TGCAGTGCTAGCGAACCGAACACTGAAGCTTTCTTT | CSASEPNTEAFF
15 | TRBJ1-6 | - | TRBV4-3 | - | TGCGCCAGCAGCCAAGAGTCAGGGGTCAATTCACCCCTCCACTTT | CASSQESGVNSPLHF
15 | TRBJ2-7 | - | TRBV7-2 | - | TGTGCCAGCAGTGTACAAGGGGCGGGGCACTACGAGCAGTACTTC | CASSVQGAGHYEQYF
15 | TRBJ2-1 | TRBD2 | TRBV6-5 | many | TGTGCCAGCAGTTACGGACTAGCGGGGTTCAATGAGCAGTTCTTC | CASSYGLAGFNEQFF
17 | TRBJ2-3 | TRBD2 | TRBV9 | - | TGTGCCAGCAGCGTAGATAGCGGGAGGATGAGCACAGATACGCAGTATTTT | CASSVDSGRMSTDTQYF
15 | TRBJ2-5 | - | TRBV20-1 | few | TGCAGTGCTAGACCCGCCCGGGACCACCAAGAGACCCAGTACTTC | CSARPARDHQETQYF
13 | TRBJ2-7 | TRBD2 | TRBV7-9 | - | TGTGCCAGCAATTCCGGGAGGACCTACGAGCAGTACTTC | CASNSGRTYEQYF
13 | TRBJ2-3 | - | TRBV10-3 | - | TGTGCCAGCAGGGGACCTCTCACAGATACGCAGTATTTT | CASRGPLTDTQYF
14 | TRBJ2-3 | - | TRBV29-1 | many | TGCAGCGTTGAAGGAATAACTAGCACAGATACGCAGTATTTT | CSVEGITSTDTQYF
13 | TRBJ1-4 | - | TRBV7-6 | few | TGTGCCAGCAGCTCAGAGAGGGACGAAAAACTGTTTTTT | CASSSERDEKLFF
14 | TRBJ2-5 | - | TRBV4-3 | many | TGCGCCAGCAGCCAAGAGGCCCGAACGGAGACCCAGTACTTC | CASSQEARTETQYF
13 | TRBJ2-1 | TRBD2 | TRBV30 | - | TGTGCCTGGAGTGGACTAGCCGCCAATGAGCAGTTCTTC | CAWSGLAANEQFF
17 | TRBJ2-1 | TRBD2 | TRBV15 | few | TGTGCCACCAGGGTCGGCGGGACTACCGACTCGGTCCATGAGCAGTTCTTC | CATRVGGTTDSVHEQFF
14 | TRBJ2-1 | TRBD2 | TRBV20-1 | - | TGCAGTGCTGTAGCGGGGGCAGACTACAATGAGCAGTTCTTC | CSAVAGADYNEQFF
14 | TRBJ1-1 | - | TRBV12-3/TRBV12-4 | few | TGTGCCAGCAGACGAGACAGGATGAACACTGAAGCTTTCTTT | CASRRDRMNTEAFF
15 | TRBJ2-5 | TRBD2 | TRBV4-1 | few | TGCGCCAGCAGCCAAGAAGGGACTAGCGGAGAGACCCAGTACTTC | CASSQEGTSGETQYF